These 25 T cell receptor beta chains were sequenced from one sample in a study of blood T cell repertoires in COVID-19. The method was immunoSEQ multiplex PCR; TCRdb's version includes in-frame clones alone and lacks a portion of them. The sample shows hundreds of thousands of clones, 70% to 90% of them seen only once. Source material: peripheral blood. Every receptor here comes from a man between 45 and 60 years old with COVID-19, enrolled during active disease.

This chain links TRBV5-1 with TRBJ2-7; 12 bases are a match to TRBD2. Germline loops: CDR1 SGHRS, CDR2 YFSETQ. V was clipped by 4 bases and J by 2 bases; unmatched bases: 7. The CDR3 spans 16 residues. The CDR3 protein is CASSQAWTSGTYEQYF. The CDR3, as DNA: TGCGCCAGCAGCCAAGCCTGGACTAGCGGGACCTACGAGCAGTACTTC.

This clone was seen a handful of times. The CDR3 reads CASSPDSGRAGNEQFF. The DNA for the CDR3 is TGTGCCAGCAGCCCAGATAGCGGGAGGGCCGGCAATGAGCAGTTCTTC. The V and J genes are TRBV7-2 and TRBJ2-1; 11 bases fit TRBD2. Germline lookup yields CDR1 SGHTA and CDR2 FQGNSA. The J segment lost 6 bases and the V segment lost 5 bases, leaving 9 bases of the junction unmatched. This CDR3 contains 16 residues.

This sequence joins TRBV27 and TRBJ2-7; 9 bases agree with TRBD1. The CDR3 consists of 14 residues. CDR1 and CDR2 (germline): MNHEY, SMNVEV (reference sequence). The V segment lost 5 bases and the J segment 3 bases; nucleotides outside the gene matches: 5. CDR3 nucleotide sequence: TGTGCCAGCAGTCGGGGGGACAGGGTCTACGAGCAGTACTTC. It encodes CASSRGDRVYEQYF.

This clone was detected once. V is TRBV6-9 and J is TRBJ1-5; D unresolved. Germline CDR1 and CDR2: MNHGY and SVAAGI. This CDR3 contains 15 residues. V lost 4 bases and J 3 bases, leaving 13 bases between the germline ends. The CDR3: CASSSVGLYNQPQHF. The CDR3 DNA sequence: TGTGCCAGCAGTTCCGTCGGGTTGTACAATCAGCCCCAGCATTTT.

The V gene is TRBV5-4, the J gene TRBJ1-1, with TRBD1 matching over 9 bases. The ends lost 3 bases at V and 3 bases at J; junction bases unmatched: 12. The CDR3 is made up of 17 amino acids. Germline CDR1 is SGHNT and CDR2 is YYREEE (reference sequence). CDR3 region: CASSSAGTGLWDTEAFF. In DNA, the CDR3 is TGTGCCAGCAGCTCCGCCGGGACAGGGTTATGGGACACTGAAGCTTTCTTT.

The rearrangement links TRBV5-5 to TRBJ2-2, with 8 positions matching TRBD2. V shed 2 bases and J 6 bases; nucleotides not matched to a gene: 9. This CDR3 spans 16 amino acids. CDR1 and CDR2 (germline): SGHKS, YYEKEE (reference sequence). The CDR3 DNA is TGTGCCAGCAGCTTAGGCCCGGGGGGGCGTGCCGGGGAGCTGTTTTTT. It encodes CASSLGPGGRAGELFF.

The chain is built from TRBV6-2 or TRBV6-3 and TRBJ1-2; 7 bases agree with TRBD1. This CDR3 comprises 16 residues. Unmatched junction bases numbered 16, after V lost 7 bases and J lost 5 bases. Looked up from germline, CDR1 is MNHEY and CDR2 is SVGEGT. CDR3 residues: CASTPLLGQPSYGYTF. In DNA, the CDR3 is TGTGCCAGCACCCCTCTCCTGGGACAGCCGTCATATGGCTACACCTTC.

This sequence joins TRBV16 and TRBJ2-7; 9 bases are a match to TRBD1. This CDR3 spans 13 amino acids. The germline CDR1 and CDR2 sequences are KGHSY and FQNENV. The V segment lost 7 bases and the J segment 4 bases; nucleotides outside the gene matches: 5. The CDR3 DNA sequence: TGTGCCAGCAACCACAGGGGGCTTTACGAGCAGTACTTC. Translation gives CASNHRGLYEQYF.

The chain uses TRBV11-3 and TRBJ2-2; D unclear. The CDR3 length is 14 residues. Germline values: CDR1 SGHNT, CDR2 YENEEA. The V end lost 1 base, the J end lost 5 bases, and 8 bases lay between the germline ends. This CDR3 is CASSLGGSTGELFF. DNA of the CDR3: TGTGCCAGCAGCTTAGGAGGCAGTACCGGGGAGCTGTTTTTT.

This chain connects TRBV5-4 to TRBJ2-4; perhaps TRBD1 as D (6 bases). Germline-derived CDR1 and CDR2 are SGHNT and YYREEE (reference sequence). V lost 1 base and J 6 bases, leaving 11 bases between the germline ends. The CDR3 has 14 residues. The CDR3 spells CASSLPGQTNIQYF. The CDR3 nucleotides are TGTGCCAGCAGCTTGCCGGGACAAACAAACATTCAGTACTTC.

The chain uses TRBV7-2 and TRBJ2-7; weak D call: TRBD2 (6 bases). The germline CDR1 and CDR2 sequences are SGHTA and FQGNSA. The CDR3 loop spans 13 amino acids. V was cut by 5 bases and J by 1 base, with 9 bases left in between. CDR3 amino acids: CASSISGSYEQYF. CDR3 nucleotides: TGTGCCAGCAGCATTAGCGGTTCCTACGAGCAGTACTTC.

The rearrangement joins TRBV28 to TRBJ2-2; the D is unclear. The germline gives CDR1 MDHEN, CDR2 SYDVKM. V was pared by 7 bases and J by 2 bases, with 8 bases between. The CDR3 is 13 residues long. CDR3 DNA: TGTGCCAGCAAAATAAGCAACACCGGGGAGCTGTTTTTT. It codes for CASKISNTGELFF.

This chain connects TRBV6-5 to TRBJ2-7; 10 nucleotides agree with TRBD2. Germline V lookup: CDR1 MNHEY, CDR2 SVGAGI. The CDR3 is 15 residues long. Trimming at V came to 7 bases and at J to 3 bases, leaving 9 bases not matched to a gene. The CDR3 reads CASKTSSGGHYEQYF. Here the CDR3 DNA reads TGTGCCAGCAAAACCTCTAGCGGGGGCCACTACGAGCAGTACTTC.

The V and J genes are TRBV7-2 and TRBJ2-3; 10 bases align to TRBD2. The CDR3 runs 16 residues. V gave up 5 bases and J gave up 2 bases; unmatched junction bases: 7. The germline CDR1 and CDR2 sequences are SGHTA and FQGNSA. The CDR3 DNA follows: TGTGCCAGCAGCAGTTGGACTAGCGGAGACACAGATACGCAGTATTTT. It specifies CASSSWTSGDTDTQYF.

The V and J genes are TRBV2 and TRBJ2-5, with 12 bases fitting TRBD1. From germline, CDR1 is SNHLY and CDR2 FYNNEI. V dropped 7 bases and J dropped 4; count of bases not matched to a gene: 7. This CDR3 is built from 15 residues. CDR3 loop: CASNRDRGQVETQYF. The CDR3 bases are TGTGCCAGCAACAGGGACAGGGGGCAGGTAGAGACCCAGTACTTC.

The rearrangement uses TRBV13 and TRBJ1-5, with 8 positions matching TRBD1. There are 14 residues in the CDR3. Germline CDR1 PRHDT, CDR2 FYEKMQ (reference sequence). V lost 3 bases and J lost 5; bases outside the gene matches: 3. CDR3: CASSFGQGYQPQHF. The CDR3 coding sequence is TGTGCCAGCAGCTTCGGACAGGGCTATCAGCCCCAGCATTTT.

The chain links TRBV7-3 to TRBJ2-5; maybe TRBD2 (6 bases). CDR3 length: 15 amino acids. V dropped 5 bases and J dropped 5 bases, with 18 bases sitting between them. The germline CDR1 and CDR2 sequences are SGHTA and FQGTGA. The CDR3 reads CASSPNGLTGETQYF. For the CDR3, the DNA is TGTGCCAGCAGCCCGAACGGACTAACGGGGGAGACCCAGTACTTC.

J is TRBJ2-2 and V is TRBV27; D perhaps matches TRBD1 (6 bases). This CDR3 comprises 17 residues. Deletions cut 5 bases from V and 4 bases from J, with 20 bases between. Germline V gene data show CDR1 as MNHEY and CDR2 as SMNVEV (reference sequence). CDR3 sequence: CASSIRQLGAGTGELFF. The DNA of the CDR3 is TGTGCCAGCAGTATCCGACAATTGGGGGCCGGCACCGGGGAGCTGTTTTTT.

The chain employs TRBV19 and TRBJ2-7, with D maybe TRBD1 (6 bases). Germline CDR1 is LNHDA and CDR2 is SQIVND (reference sequence). The CDR3 has 15 residues. V was clipped by 4 bases and J by 4 bases, with 17 bases between them. The CDR3 region is CASSTADSRKYEQYF. CDR3 sequence (DNA): TGTGCCAGTAGTACCGCGGACAGCCGAAAGTACGAGCAGTACTTC.

The DNA of the CDR3 is TGTGCCAGCAGCCGAGCCGGAGCCAAAAACATTCAGTACTTC. It translates to CASSRAGAKNIQYF. The V gene is TRBV3-1 (or the pseudogene TRBV3-2), the J gene TRBJ2-4; D is uncertain. V was clipped by 4 bases and J by 0 bases, with 7 bases between them. CDR1 LGHDT and CDR2 YNNKEL come from the germline V gene (reference sequence). The CDR3 is 14 residues long.

This chain links TRBV10-1 with TRBJ2-7; 7 positions match TRBD2. Germline trimming cut 5 bases from V and 2 bases from J; bases unmatched to any gene: 6. Germline V gives CDR1 WNHNN, CDR2 SYGVQD (reference sequence). The CDR3 covers 14 residues. CDR3 DNA: TGCGCCAGCAGTCCTAGCGGCGATACCTACGAGCAGTACTTC. It specifies CASSPSGDTYEQYF.

This clone turned up a few times. The rearrangement links TRBV20-1 to TRBJ1-2; unclear D gene. There are 11 residues in the CDR3. Germline CDR1 and CDR2: DFQATT and SNEGSKA (reference sequence). Trimming stripped 3 bases from V and 8 bases from J, with 10 bases between. Here the CDR3 DNA reads TGCAGTGCTAGTTATCAGGAAGGCTACACCTTC. Amino acid sequence: CSASYQEGYTF.

This sequence joins TRBV10-3 and TRBJ1-1, with TRBD1 as a possible D gene (5 bases). Germline-derived CDR1 and CDR2 are ENHRY and SYGVKD. V was cut by 0 bases and J by 1 base, with 9 bases left in between. The CDR3 spans 15 residues. The CDR3 sequence: CAISESLGQNTEAFF. The CDR3 nucleotides are TGTGCCATCAGTGAGTCGCTAGGACAGAACACTGAAGCTTTCTTT.

This clone appeared once. The chain couples TRBV7-6 to TRBJ2-7, with D hard to call. This CDR3 has 15 residues. In germline, CDR1 is SGHVS, CDR2 FNYEAQ. The V end was cut by 1 base, the J end by 1 base, with 11 bases between. CDR3 DNA: TGTGCCAGCAGCTTAGGGGTTGGAGTATCCTACGAGCAGTACTTC. Protein product: CASSLGVGVSYEQYF.

This clone was observed once. As DNA, the CDR3 is TGTGCCAGCTCACCAGCTAGAGAGAACACTGAAGCTTTCTTT. Protein sequence: CASSPARENTEAFF. V gene TRBV18 combines with J gene TRBJ1-1; D gene uncertain. Trimming shortened V by 2 bases and J by 1 base, and 8 bases separated the two germline ends. Germline-derived CDR1 and CDR2 are KGHSH and LQKENI. The CDR3 runs 14 residues.